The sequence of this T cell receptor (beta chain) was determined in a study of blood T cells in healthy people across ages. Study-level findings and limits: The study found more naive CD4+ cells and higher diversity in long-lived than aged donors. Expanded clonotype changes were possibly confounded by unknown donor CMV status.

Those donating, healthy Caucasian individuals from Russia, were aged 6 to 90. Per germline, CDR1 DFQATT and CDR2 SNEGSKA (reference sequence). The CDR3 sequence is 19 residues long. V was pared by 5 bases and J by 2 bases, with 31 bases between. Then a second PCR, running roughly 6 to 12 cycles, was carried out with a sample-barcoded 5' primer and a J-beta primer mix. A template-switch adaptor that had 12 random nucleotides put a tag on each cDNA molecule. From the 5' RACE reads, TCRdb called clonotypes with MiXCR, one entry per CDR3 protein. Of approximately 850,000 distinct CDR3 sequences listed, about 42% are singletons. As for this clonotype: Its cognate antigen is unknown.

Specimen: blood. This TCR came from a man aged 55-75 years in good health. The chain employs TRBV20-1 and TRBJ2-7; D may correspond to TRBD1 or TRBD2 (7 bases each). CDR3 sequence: CSASSQGGTATSYTYEQYF. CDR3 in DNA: TGCAGTGCTTCTTCCCAGGGGGGGACAGCAACATCTTATACCTACGAGCAGTACTTC.